This T cell receptor beta chain was captured by sequencing in a study of PD-1 blockade in classical Hodgkin lymphoma. Details on this clone: Antigen specificity is unknown.

Study-level findings and limits: Exclusion covered patients beginning nivolumab under 1 year post-ASCT. Healthy donors were reported to have higher baseline TCR diversity than newly diagnosed patients.

Time point reported: cycle 4 day 1 (C4D1), after around six weeks of nivolumab. Following autologous stem cell transplantation, relapse occurred in every patient, and exposure to brentuximab vedotin varied. The authors purified CD4+ T cells from thawed PBMCs by magnetic negative selection. Patients' outcomes at their best amounted to complete response, partial response or progressive disease. The germline V gene encodes CDR1 SGHNT and CDR2 YENEEA. The CDR3 totals 14 residues. V was pared by 5 bases and J by 1 base, with 9 bases between. Repertoires were generated with immunoSEQ multiplex PCR, while TCRdb's copy carries only in-frame clones and drops some. The table lists around 18,000 clones, 65% to 80% of them singletons.

This TCR was recovered from a human donor with classical Hodgkin lymphoma. Sequenced here: CD4+ T cells from blood, sampled before the fourth cycle of nivolumab. The chain carries TRBV11-3 and TRBJ1-3; D gene ambiguous. Written as DNA, the CDR3 is TGTGCCAGCAGCACGACATCTTCTGGAAACACCATATATTTT. It is translated as CASSTTSSGNTIYF.